A single sample is the source of the 16 T cell receptor beta chains below, sequenced in a study of blood T cell repertoires in COVID-19 (dated by TCRdb to 2020 to 2022). The method was the immunoSEQ multiplex PCR assay. Imported from immuneACCESS, the table was reduced by TCRdb to in-frame sequences with V and J called. These copies leave out some clones; in studies compared against another copy, an unresolved V gene accounts for under half, and the cause of the remainder is not known. This sample has approximately 120,000 clones in its table, and more than 80% of those were observed once. The leading ten clones occupy roughly 4.5% of the sample. Sample: peripheral blood. These receptors were collected from a human donor in a cohort sampled during active COVID-19.

CDR3 residues: CASSLGLGAGGLYEQYV. CDR3 coding DNA: TGTGCCAGCAGCTTGGGTCTGGGTGCGGGAGGTCTTTACGAGCAGTACGTC. The J gene is TRBJ2-7, the V gene TRBV5-5; 8 positions agree with TRBD2. The trim removed 0 bases at V and 4 bases at J, leaving 12 bases unmatched. Germline assignment: CDR1 SGHKS and CDR2 YYEKEE (reference sequence). The length of the CDR3 is 17 residues.

The chain joins TRBV6-5 to TRBJ2-3, with 11 nucleotides matching TRBD1. This CDR3 comprises 16 residues. Germline V gene sequence: CDR1 MNHEY, CDR2 SVGAGI. V trimming: 1 base; J trimming: 2 bases; junction bases outside the gene matches: 2. CDR3 in amino acids: CASSYWTGGNTDTQYF. CDR3 bases: TGTGCCAGCAGTTACTGGACAGGGGGCAACACAGATACGCAGTATTTT.

V gene TRBV10-1 combines with J gene TRBJ1-4, with D perhaps matching TRBD1 (6 bases). V was clipped by 4 bases and J by 3 bases, with 9 bases between them. Per germline, CDR1 WNHNN and CDR2 SYGVQD (reference sequence). The CDR3 is 14 amino acids. CDR3 sequence reads: CASSAGGSNEKLFF. The CDR3 nucleotides are TGCGCCAGCAGTGCTGGGGGCTCTAATGAAAAACTGTTTTTT.

The chain employs TRBV5-6 and TRBJ2-3; a possible D gene is TRBD2 (5 bases). CDR3 size: 13 residues. Germline-derived CDR1 and CDR2 are SGHDT and YYEEEE. Deletions cut 4 bases from V and 3 bases from J, with 9 bases between. DNA of the CDR3: TGTGCCAGCAGCACAACTAGTACAGATACGCAGTATTTT. It is translated as CASSTTSTDTQYF.

This clone was found a few times. The chain carries TRBV12-3 or TRBV12-4 and TRBJ1-3, with D perhaps TRBD1 (5 bases). V was clipped by 3 bases and J by 9 bases, with 6 bases between them. The CDR3 consists of 11 residues. The CDR3 loop reads CASSFGATIYF. The CDR3 DNA reads TGTGCCAGCAGTTTTGGGGCCACCATATATTTT.

The genes are TRBV7-8 and TRBJ2-3, with D perhaps TRBD2 (5 bases). Germline-derived CDR1 and CDR2 are SGHVS and FQNEAQ. This CDR3 has 13 amino acids. V lost 3 bases and J lost 6, with 10 bases in between. The CDR3: CASSLSGFDTQYF. DNA for the CDR3: TGTGCCAGCAGCTTGAGCGGTTTCGATACGCAGTATTTT.

This clone has just one count. The V call is TRBV20-1, the J call TRBJ2-5; D uncertain. The CDR3 consists of 11 residues. The V gene lost 3 bases and the J gene lost 2 bases, with 4 bases spanning the gap. CDR1 and CDR2 (germline): DFQATT, SNEGSKA (reference sequence). The CDR3 here is CSASGQETQYF. The CDR3 DNA sequence: TGCAGTGCTAGCGGGCAAGAGACCCAGTACTTC.

This clone has just one count. This sequence joins TRBV5-4 and TRBJ1-2, with D unclear. The germline V gene encodes CDR1 SGHNT and CDR2 YYREEE (reference sequence). The CDR3 totals 14 residues. The ends were cut back, 1 base at V and 2 bases at J, with 9 bases in the middle. CDR3 sequence reads: CASSLRRENYGYTF. CDR3 sequence (DNA): TGTGCCAGCAGCTTGAGGAGGGAAAACTATGGCTACACCTTC.

J is TRBJ2-7 and V is TRBV4-2, with 8 positions matching TRBD2. The CDR3 covers 15 residues. CDR1 LGHNA and CDR2 YNFKEQ come from the germline V gene. The J segment lost 4 bases and the V segment lost 6 bases, leaving 11 bases of the junction unmatched. The CDR3 reads CASSYEQAGGYEQYV. The DNA for the CDR3 is TGTGCCAGCAGTTACGAACAGGCGGGAGGATACGAGCAGTACGTC.

In this sample, this clone turned up once. The V and J genes are TRBV5-4 and TRBJ1-2, with D perhaps TRBD1 (6 bases). The germline gives CDR1 SGHNT, CDR2 YYREEE (reference sequence). The CDR3 has 13 amino acids. The germline V and J ends were trimmed by 0 bases and 3 bases, with 6 bases remaining between them. CDR3 region: CASSLDRDYGYTF. Written as DNA, the CDR3 is TGTGCCAGCAGCTTGGACAGGGACTATGGCTACACCTTC.

V and J are TRBV11-2 and TRBJ2-4; TRBD2 agrees at 14 bases. The germline V gene encodes CDR1 SGHAT and CDR2 FQNNGV. This CDR3 region has 17 residues. V trimming: 5 bases; J trimming: 7 bases; junction bases outside the gene matches: 10. CDR3 nucleotides: TGTGCCAGCAGCCCGCGACTAGCGGGAGGGCCGAGGAACATTCAGTACTTC. This sequence encodes CASSPRLAGGPRNIQYF.

The rearrangement uses TRBV27 and TRBJ1-1, with a weak D call TRBD1 (5 bases). CDR1 is MNHEY, CDR2 SMNVEV, per germline (reference sequence). Trimming shortened V by 10 bases and J by 5 bases, and 23 bases separated the two germline ends. This CDR3 spans 15 amino acids. The CDR3 DNA reads TGTGCCACCCTCCCGGCAGGGTCTGGGAAGACTGAAGCTTTCTTT. This codes for CATLPAGSGKTEAFF.

The chain links TRBV3-1 (or the pseudogene TRBV3-2) to TRBJ1-6; maybe TRBD1 (6 bases). Trimming took off 1 base at V and 7 bases at J, with 17 bases between the two ends. This CDR3 has 17 amino acids. The germline CDR1 and CDR2 sequences are LGHDT and YNNKEL (reference sequence). CDR3 residues: CASSQVLQGLENSPLHF. In nucleotides, the CDR3 is TGTGCCAGCAGCCAAGTTCTACAGGGATTGGAGAATTCACCCCTCCACTTT.

This clone was recorded once. The rearrangement joins TRBV13 to TRBJ2-2, with D uncertain. The CDR3 runs to 12 residues. The germline V gene has CDR1 PRHDT and CDR2 FYEKMQ (reference sequence). Between the trimmed V and J ends, which lost 0 bases and 8 bases, there was a span of 4 bases. The CDR3 region is CASSLGPGELFF. In nucleotides, the CDR3 is TGTGCCAGCAGCTTAGGTCCGGGGGAGCTGTTTTTT.

This chain joins TRBV5-1 and TRBJ2-1; 9 positions agree with TRBD2. Germline assignment: CDR1 SGHRS and CDR2 YFSETQ. V gave up 1 base and J gave up 6 bases; unmatched junction bases: 2. The CDR3 spans 14 residues. The CDR3 DNA follows: TGCGCCAGCAGCTTGTTGCGGGAGGGCAATGAGCAGTTCTTC. Translating gives CASSLLREGNEQFF.

V is TRBV5-4 and J is TRBJ1-1; TRBD1 matches 7 bases. The germline CDR1 and CDR2 sequences are SGHNT and YYREEE (reference sequence). V was pared by 0 bases and J by 6 bases, with 8 bases of the junction left unmatched. The CDR3 is 15 residues long. DNA of the CDR3: TGTGCCAGCAGCTTGGGGGCGACAGGGTGGGCTGAAGCTTTCTTT. Residues: CASSLGATGWAEAFF.